This T cell receptor beta chain emerged from a study of cytomegalovirus exposure and HLA in healthy donors. It was with 60 Vbeta and 13 Jbeta primers that the PCR ran. Authors' data handling: Approximately 83 million unique TCR beta chains, 9 million to 11 million shared, were counted in a later analysis. Profiling relied on immunoSEQ multiplex PCR, and the TCRdb table lists in-frame clones only, not all of them. D and trimming come from the DNA, and the V and J calls and clone size come from that table. This table has roughly 150,000 clones, 75% appearing once. Only one count was recorded for this clone. This receptor was obtained from a man aged 18 to 35 in good health and CMV-seropositive. The sequenced sample consisted of PBMCs.

The CDR3 sequence is CASSLGGGINEKLFF. CDR3 DNA: TGTGCCAGCAGCCTCGGGGGAGGGATTAATGAAAAACTGTTTTTT. The rearrangement uses TRBV7-9 and TRBJ1-4; weak D call: TRBD1 (5 bases). Trimming stripped 5 bases from V and 4 bases from J, with 14 bases between. Germline loops: CDR1 SEHNR, CDR2 FQNEAQ (reference sequence). The CDR3 runs 15 residues.